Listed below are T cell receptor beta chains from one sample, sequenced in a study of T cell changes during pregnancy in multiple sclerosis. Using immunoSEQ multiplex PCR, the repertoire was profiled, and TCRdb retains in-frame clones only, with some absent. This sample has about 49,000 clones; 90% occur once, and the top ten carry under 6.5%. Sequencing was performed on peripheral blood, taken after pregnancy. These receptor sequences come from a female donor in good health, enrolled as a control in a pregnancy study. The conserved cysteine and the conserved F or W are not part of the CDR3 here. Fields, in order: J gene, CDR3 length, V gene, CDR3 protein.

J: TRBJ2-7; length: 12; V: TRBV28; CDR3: ASSLPSGAYEQY
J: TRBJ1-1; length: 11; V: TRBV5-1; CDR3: ASAPGGYTEAF
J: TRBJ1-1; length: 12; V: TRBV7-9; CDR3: ASSFGTGNTEAF
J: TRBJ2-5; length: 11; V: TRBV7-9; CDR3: ASSLAGRETQY
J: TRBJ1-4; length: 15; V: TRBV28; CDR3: ASSLTGPPPTNEKLF
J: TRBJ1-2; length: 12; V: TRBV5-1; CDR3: ASSKTGDYYGYT
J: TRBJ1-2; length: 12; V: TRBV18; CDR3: ASSGDSIHWGYT
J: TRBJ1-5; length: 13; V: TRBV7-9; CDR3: ASSFGQVSNQPQH
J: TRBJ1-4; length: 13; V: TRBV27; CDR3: ASSHWGQSNEKLF
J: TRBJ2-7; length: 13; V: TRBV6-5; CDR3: ASSSLAGGYYEQY
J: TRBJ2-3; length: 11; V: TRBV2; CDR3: ASRRDRTDTQY
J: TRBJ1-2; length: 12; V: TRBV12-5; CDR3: ASVPGQGNYGYT
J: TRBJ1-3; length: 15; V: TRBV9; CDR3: ASSVDPGQSSGNTIY
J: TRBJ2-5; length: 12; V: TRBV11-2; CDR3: ASSRRQSQETQY
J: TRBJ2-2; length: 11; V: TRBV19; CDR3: ASSIGATGELF
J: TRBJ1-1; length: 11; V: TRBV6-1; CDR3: ASSDVWSGEAF
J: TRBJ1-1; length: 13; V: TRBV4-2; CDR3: ASSQDLGARTEAF
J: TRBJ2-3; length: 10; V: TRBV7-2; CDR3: ASSLMTSAQY
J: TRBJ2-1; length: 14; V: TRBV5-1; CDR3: ASSLVLAGEVIRQF
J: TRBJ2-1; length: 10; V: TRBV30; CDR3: AWSVRGQRVL
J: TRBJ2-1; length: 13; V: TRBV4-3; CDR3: ASSQEGLAGAEQF
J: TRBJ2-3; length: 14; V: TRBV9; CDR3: ASSVDPSGGTDTQY
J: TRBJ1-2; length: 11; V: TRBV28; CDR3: ASSPRAYYGYT
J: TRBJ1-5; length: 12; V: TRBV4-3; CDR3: ASSQDINNVPQH
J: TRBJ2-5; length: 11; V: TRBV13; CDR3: ASSAWGRETQY